The sequence of this TCR beta chain was determined in a study of blood T cell repertoires in COVID-19. In the study overall: COVID-19 samples from acute and convalescent phases originated in the United States, Italy and Spain. Nucleic acid was either cDNA or gDNA, and it came from T cells, B-cell-depleted T cells, or PBMCs.

Notes on this clone: Within the sample, other DNA sequences also encode this same CDR3.

Germline V gene data show CDR1 as SGHRS and CDR2 as YFSETQ. After removal of 2 bases from V and 4 bases from J, the junction contained 4 bases not matched to a gene. The CDR3 consists of 14 residues. Study processing details: By means of reference gene primer amplification, nucleated cell counts were estimated. Using immunoSEQ multiplex PCR, the repertoire was profiled, and TCRdb retains in-frame clones only, with some absent. Clone size and the V and J calls come from that table; the DNA yielded D and trimming. The sample carries about 480,000 clones, less than 90% recorded once. Researchers sorted participants into cohorts using their self-reported clinical history.

The sequence came from a woman aged 55-69 years who had recovered from COVID-19. The source material was PBMCs or T cells enriched from blood (not recorded which). The rearrangement uses TRBV5-1 and TRBJ1-2; 8 positions agree with TRBD1. The CDR3 spells CASSLGQGGYGYTF. The CDR3 DNA reads TGCGCCAGCAGCTTAGGACAGGGAGGCTATGGCTACACCTTC.